This T cell receptor beta chain was captured by sequencing in a study of cytomegalovirus exposure and HLA in healthy donors. Only in-frame clones appear in the TCRdb table, and some are missing; sequencing was by immunoSEQ multiplex PCR. The sample records approximately 280,000 clones, around 89% being singletons. This CDR3 is 14 amino acids long. V lost 4 bases, J lost 6 bases, and 15 bases lay in between. Germline loops: CDR1 SGHVS, CDR2 FNYEAQ. J is TRBJ1-2 and V is TRBV7-6; D unclear. This TCR derives from a woman between 18 and 30 years old in good health and CMV-seronegative. Sequencing was carried out using PBMCs. CDR3 loop: CASSSPRAGNGYTF. The CDR3 DNA reads TGTGCCAGCAGCTCCCCCCGAGCGGGGAATGGCTACACCTTC.